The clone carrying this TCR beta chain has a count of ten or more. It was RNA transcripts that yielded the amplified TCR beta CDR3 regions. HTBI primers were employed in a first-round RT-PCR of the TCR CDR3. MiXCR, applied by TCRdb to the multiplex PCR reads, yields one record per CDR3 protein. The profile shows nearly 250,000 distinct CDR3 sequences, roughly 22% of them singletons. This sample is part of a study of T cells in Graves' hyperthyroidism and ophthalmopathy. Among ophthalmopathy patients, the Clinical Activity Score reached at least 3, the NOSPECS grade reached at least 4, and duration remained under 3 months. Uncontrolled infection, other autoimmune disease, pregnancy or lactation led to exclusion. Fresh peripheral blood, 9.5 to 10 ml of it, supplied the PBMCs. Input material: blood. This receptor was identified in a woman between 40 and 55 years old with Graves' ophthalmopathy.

The CDR3 DNA follows: TGTGCCATTTCGACCGGTTTCAACACCGGGGAGCTGTTTTTT. Translation: CAISTGFNTGELFF. The chain employs TRBV19 and TRBJ2-2, with unresolved D. This CDR3 comprises 14 residues. CDR1 and CDR2 (germline): LNHDA, SQIVND (reference sequence). V lost 10 bases and J 2 bases, leaving 14 bases between the germline ends.